This record looks at one T cell receptor (beta chain) sequence and its context. What it binds is not known. A read error may be the cause here, since a much bigger clone is one base away. CDR3 size: 14 residues. After removal of 5 bases from V and 5 bases from J, the junction contained 6 bases not matched to a gene. Germline values: CDR1 LGHDT, CDR2 YNNKEL (reference sequence). Using its own MiXCR run on the 5' RACE reads, TCRdb lists one record per CDR3 protein. Found here are 35,000 to 45,000 distinct CDR3 sequences, 11% of them singletons; the top ten hold roughly 1.5%. This sample is drawn from a study of CD8 T cells in ankylosing spondylitis. Notes on the study in general: Significantly higher representation of disease-linked clones was reported for matched ankylosing spondylitis synovial fluid. Roughly 8 highly homologous variants made up a TCR beta motif that seemed to typify ankylosing spondylitis blood.

The receptor's source is a male donor with ankylosing spondylitis or in good health (not recorded which). Sequenced input: blood, either unsorted or a sorted T cell fraction (not recorded which). The chain is built from TRBV3-1 and TRBJ1-1, with 9 bases matching TRBD1. CDR3 DNA: TGTGCCAGCAGCAAAGGACAGGGGAGAACTGAAGCTTTCTTT. Translation gives CASSKGQGRTEAFF.